This T cell receptor beta chain was captured by sequencing in a study of T cells in narcolepsy. CDR1 is SNHLY and CDR2 is FYNNEI in the germline V gene. Trimming removed 1 base from V and 4 bases from J, with 8 bases in between. This CDR3 comprises 13 residues. Whole-study findings and limits: Reportedly, autoreactive clonotypes were serially detected in patients' blood but not controls'. Autoreactive clone sequences were missing from some blood memory CD4+ repertoires.

In this sample, this clone turned up once. The antigen is unknown. Clones were read by immunoSEQ multiplex PCR, and TCRdb kept only the in-frame ones, dropping some. This table has about 35,000 clones, 75% to 90% appearing once. This TCR was recovered from a human donor in good health. Input material: memory (CD45RA-) CD4+ T cells from blood. This sequence joins TRBV2 and TRBJ2-7; D call uncertain. As DNA, the CDR3 is TGTGCCAGCAGTGAAGGGGGAAGGTACGAGCAGTACTTC. Residues: CASSEGGRYEQYF.